The 3 T cell receptor beta chains in this list originate from one sample, sequenced in a study of T cell repertoires in cytomegalovirus infection. TCRdb ran MiXCR on the reads and lists one entry per CDR3 protein. The table shows approximately 730,000 distinct CDR3 sequences, with around 35% occurring only once. Their recognized antigens are unknown. Sample: cultured PBMCs, taken from culture after CMV antigen stimulation. These receptors were obtained from a human donor in good health (CMV status not recorded). Some clones in this sample may be carry-over from other donors' samples.

This clonotype was seen a handful of times. V is TRBV4-1 and J is TRBJ2-1; 9 nucleotides agree with TRBD1. The V gene end was trimmed by 2 bases and the J gene end by 9 bases; junction bases not matched to a gene: 11. Germline V gene lookup returns CDR1 MGHRA and CDR2 YSYEKL. The CDR3 is 16 amino acids. CDR3 coding DNA: TGCGCCAGCAGCCAAAACAGGGGGCGAATGCTAGGTGAGCAGTTCTTC. Residues: CASSQNRGRMLGEQFF.

V is TRBV7-9 and J is TRBJ1-1, with D hard to call. The germline V gene has CDR1 SEHNR and CDR2 FQNEAQ (reference sequence). V was pared by 8 bases and J by 5 bases, with 18 bases between. CDR3 size: 14 residues. CDR3 amino acids: CASESGNAETEAFF. The CDR3 nucleotides are TGTGCCAGCGAGTCGGGAAATGCTGAGACTGAAGCTTTCTTT.

The CDR3 sequence is CASSFGTKDYGYTF. The CDR3, as DNA: TGTGCCAGCAGCTTCGGGACAAAGGACTATGGCTACACCTTC. The chain links TRBV11-2 to TRBJ1-2; D is possibly TRBD1 (6 bases). The CDR3 length is 14 residues. V was shortened by 3 bases and J by 3 bases, with 11 bases between the two germline ends. The V gene's germline CDR1 is SGHAT and CDR2 FQNNGV.